Here is one T cell receptor beta chain with its context. CDR3 size: 14 residues. Trimming removed 2 bases from V and 4 bases from J, with 11 bases in between. Germline CDR1 reads KGHSH; CDR2 reads LQKENI. These data come from a study of blood T cell repertoires in COVID-19. Clones were read by immunoSEQ multiplex PCR, and TCRdb kept only the in-frame ones, dropping some. The sample gives 260,000 or so clones, 85% of which show up once; 2.5% to 3% is in the top ten. The genes are TRBV18 and TRBJ2-5; D perhaps matches TRBD2 (7 bases). This TCR was sampled from a woman aged 45-59 years who had recovered from COVID-19. What was sequenced was PBMCs or T cells enriched from blood (not recorded which). The CDR3 DNA is TGTGCCAGCTCACCATTCGGGGGGCCAGAGACCCAGTACTTC. This codes for CASSPFGGPETQYF.